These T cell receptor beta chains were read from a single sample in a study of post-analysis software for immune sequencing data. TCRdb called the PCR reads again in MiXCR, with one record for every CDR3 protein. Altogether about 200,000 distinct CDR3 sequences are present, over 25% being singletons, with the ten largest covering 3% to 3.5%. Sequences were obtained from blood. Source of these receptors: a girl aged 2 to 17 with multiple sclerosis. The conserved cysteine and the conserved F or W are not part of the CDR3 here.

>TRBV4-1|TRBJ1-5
ASSQEWQAQWGNQPQH
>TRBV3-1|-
ASSQELSGEQY
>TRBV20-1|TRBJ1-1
SADSKAEAF
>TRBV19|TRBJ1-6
ASRPGSSYNSPLH
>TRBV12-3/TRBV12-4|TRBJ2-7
ASRIGTYEQY
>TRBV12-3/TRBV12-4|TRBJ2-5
ASSLGDRDKETQY
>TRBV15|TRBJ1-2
ATSRATGFYGYT
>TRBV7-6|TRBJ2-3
ASSSTSVSTDTQY
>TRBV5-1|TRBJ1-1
ASSLEWTKRGGAF
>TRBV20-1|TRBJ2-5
SARYLAETQY
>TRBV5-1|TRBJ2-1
ASSWVAGRPGNEQF
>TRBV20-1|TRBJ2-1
SARDRGLALF
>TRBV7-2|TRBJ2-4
ASSLSNWEGLAAKNIQY
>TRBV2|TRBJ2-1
ASSEDQGGFRNEQF
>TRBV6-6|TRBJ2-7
ASLSDPLSYEQY
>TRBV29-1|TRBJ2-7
SAEGLAGGYEQY
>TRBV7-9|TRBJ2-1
TSSLAPGTTPLEGNEQF
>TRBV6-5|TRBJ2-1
ASSYEAAGQNEQF
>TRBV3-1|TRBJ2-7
ASSQGGTVTYEQY
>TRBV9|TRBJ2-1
ASSVSAGSYNEQF
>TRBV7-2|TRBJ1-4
ASSLDRSREKLF
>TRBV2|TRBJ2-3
ASSTTDTQY
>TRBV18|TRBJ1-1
ASSPRRQGENTEAF
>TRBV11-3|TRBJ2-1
ASSRRGRREQF
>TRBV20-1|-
SARLAGVMETQY
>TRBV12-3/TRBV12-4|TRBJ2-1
ASSPTLDSPSF
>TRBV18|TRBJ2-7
ASSPIGTSGSRYEQY
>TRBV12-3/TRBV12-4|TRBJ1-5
TSSFSRRNDQPQH
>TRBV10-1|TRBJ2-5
ASSEGTSGTQETQY
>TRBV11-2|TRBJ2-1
ASSLAGQRSSSYNEQF
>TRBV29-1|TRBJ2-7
SAVPATSSYEQY
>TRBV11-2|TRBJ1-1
ASSSTGGKAF
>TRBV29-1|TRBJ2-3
SVEWLADTDTQY
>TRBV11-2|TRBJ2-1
ASRNRGQGASYNEQF
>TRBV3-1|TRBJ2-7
ASSKGQGYEQY
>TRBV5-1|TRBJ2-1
ASSLGGNRGRYNEQF
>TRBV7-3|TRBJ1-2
ASSPELQGSLYGYT
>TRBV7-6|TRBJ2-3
ASSRTWGSTDTQY
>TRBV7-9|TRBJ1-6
ASSQGTGGSPPH
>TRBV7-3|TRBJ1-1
ASSLPTEAF
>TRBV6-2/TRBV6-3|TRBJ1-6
AAGAGGLNSPLH
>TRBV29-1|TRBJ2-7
SVENPKRDEQY
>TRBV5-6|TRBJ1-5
ASSFGLGNQPQH
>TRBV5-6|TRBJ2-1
ASSLGGQAYNGQF
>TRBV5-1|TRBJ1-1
ASSLQGLGNTEAF
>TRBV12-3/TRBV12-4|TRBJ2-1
ASHEGPSGSDEQF
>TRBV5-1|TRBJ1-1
ASSTDGMNTEAF
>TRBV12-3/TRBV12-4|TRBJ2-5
ASKGTAEETQY
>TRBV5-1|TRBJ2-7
ASSLDTSGSMGEQY
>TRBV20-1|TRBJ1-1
SASFRTGAEAF